The 5 T cell receptor beta chains below come from one sample, sequenced in a study of glioma-infiltrating T cells after dendritic cell vaccination. Repertoires were generated with immunoSEQ multiplex PCR, while TCRdb's copy carries only in-frame clones and drops some. Of tens of thousands of clones in the sample, approximately 84% were seen once. Sequences were derived from blood, sampled before dendritic cell vaccination. These TCRs come from a human donor with glioblastoma.

This clone was detected a few times. The gene calls are TRBV4-1 and TRBJ2-7, with D possibly matching TRBD1 (6 bases). The CDR3 length is 14 residues. V was pared by 1 base and J by 3 bases, with 10 bases between. Per germline, CDR1 MGHRA and CDR2 YSYEKL. CDR3 residues: CASSQGQAYYEQYF. CDR3 DNA: TGCGCCAGCAGCCAAGGACAGGCTTACTACGAGCAGTACTTC.

The rearrangement uses TRBV7-9 and TRBJ2-7; D call uncertain. V shed 0 bases and J shed 5 bases, with 11 bases lying between them. This CDR3 is built from 14 residues. CDR1 and CDR2 from the germline V gene are SEHNR and FQNEAQ (reference sequence). The CDR3 sequence: CASSLAGPTDEQYF. CDR3 coding DNA: TGTGCCAGCAGCTTAGCGGGCCCCACCGACGAGCAGTACTTC.

The rearrangement uses TRBV5-5 and TRBJ1-2; D is unclear. CDR1 SGHKS and CDR2 YYEKEE come from the germline V gene (reference sequence). The V end was cut by 0 bases, the J end by 3 bases, with 12 bases between. The CDR3 loop spans 15 amino acids. The CDR3 is CASSLVGNGDYGYTF. As DNA, the CDR3 is TGTGCCAGCAGCTTGGTAGGGAACGGGGACTATGGCTACACCTTC.

This chain connects TRBV19 to TRBJ1-6; 11 bases map to TRBD1. The germline V gene encodes CDR1 LNHDA and CDR2 SQIVND (reference sequence). Unmatched junction bases numbered 4, after V lost 5 bases and J lost 7 bases. The CDR3 covers 15 residues. The CDR3 coding sequence is TGTGCCAGTAGTTTCGGGACAGGGGGAAATTCACCCCTCCACTTT. The encoded protein is CASSFGTGGNSPLHF.

The gene calls are TRBV9 and TRBJ1-3, with D perhaps matching TRBD1 (5 bases). Per germline, CDR1 SGDLS and CDR2 YYNGEE. The CDR3 spans 15 residues. With 4 bases removed from V and 0 bases from J, the gap between germline ends came to 11 bases. The CDR3 bases are TGTGCCAGCAGCCAGGGTATCTTCTCTGGAAACACCATATATTTT. This translates into CASSQGIFSGNTIYF.